This entry lists 16 T cell receptor beta chains sequenced from one sample in a study of T-cell reconstitution after alpha-beta-depleted transplantation in children. During its preparation, the TCRbeta library received unique molecular identifiers. TCRdb re-analysed the PCR reads in MiXCR, keeping a single row per CDR3 protein. The profile shows fewer than 700,000 distinct CDR3 sequences, roughly 13% of them singletons. The sequences come from PBMCs, mostly from graft donor cells, collected 360 days after TCRalphabeta/CD19-depleted stem cell transplant. The receptors originated from a male patient between 5 and 17 years old who had a stem cell transplant for acute myeloid leukemia, so the T cells may come from the graft donor.

The chain has TRBV30 and TRBJ2-3; D gene ambiguous. The V end lost 1 base, the J end lost 2 bases, and 10 bases lay between the germline ends. The CDR3 totals 14 residues. CDR1 and CDR2 (germline): GTSNPN, SVGIG (reference sequence). The CDR3 nucleotides are TGTGCCTGGAGTGCCGGGCCCTACACAGATACGCAGTATTTT. Translating gives CAWSAGPYTDTQYF.

The V and J genes are TRBV18 and TRBJ2-3; a possible D gene is TRBD2 (5 bases). Trimming removed 6 bases from V and 2 bases from J, with 15 bases in between. Germline CDR1 and CDR2: KGHSH and LQKENI. This CDR3 has 15 residues. CDR3 protein: CASSPPRGFTDTQYF. In DNA form, the CDR3 reads TGTGCCAGCTCCCCCCCCCGGGGATTCACAGATACGCAGTATTTT.

This chain links TRBV4-3 with TRBJ2-1, with unresolved D. The V end was cut by 0 bases, the J end by 14 bases, with 17 bases between. The CDR3 is made up of 14 amino acids. Germline loops: CDR1 LGHNA, CDR2 YSLEER. CDR3 sequence reads: CASSQEMLYYREFF. CDR3 in DNA: TGCGCCAGCAGCCAAGAAATGCTATATTATCGGGAGTTCTTC.

This clonotype was observed a few times. The chain uses TRBV6-2 or TRBV6-3 and TRBJ2-1, with 7 positions matching TRBD2. The CDR3 runs to 15 residues. Losses at the gene ends were 2 bases for V and 2 bases for J; bases not matched to a gene: 3. Germline CDR1 and CDR2: MNHEY and SVGEGT. The CDR3 is CASSYGGSPYNEQFF. The CDR3 bases are TGTGCCAGCAGTTACGGCGGGAGCCCCTACAATGAGCAGTTCTTC.

This clonotype occurred a few times. The rearrangement joins TRBV29-1 to TRBJ2-1, with D possibly TRBD1 on 5 matching bases. Germline V lookup: CDR1 SQVTM, CDR2 ANQGSEA. The length of the CDR3 is 12 residues. V was clipped by 5 bases and J by 6 bases, with 11 bases between them. The CDR3 region has the DNA TGCAGCGTTCTTGGGGCCCTCAATGAGCAGTTCTTC. It translates to CSVLGALNEQFF.

There are a few counts of this clonotype. The chain employs TRBV12-5 and TRBJ1-1; D remains ambiguous. V was cut by 1 base and J by 3 bases, with 12 bases left in between. The CDR3 spans 15 residues. Per the germline V gene, CDR1 is LGHNT and CDR2 is FRNRAP. This chain's CDR3 is CASGLDQMEYTEAFF. In nucleotides, the CDR3 is TGTGCTAGTGGTTTGGACCAGATGGAGTACACTGAAGCTTTCTTT.

This clonotype has more than one count but fewer than ten. V is TRBV4-3 and J is TRBJ2-4, with 12 bases matching TRBD2. CDR3 length: 15 amino acids. With 0 bases clipped from V and 9 bases from J, the junction kept 3 bases outside the gene matches. CDR1 and CDR2 (germline): LGHNA, YSLEER. The CDR3 DNA sequence: TGCGCCAGCAGCCAAGAGCTAGCGGGAGGGACCATTCAGTACTTC. Translation: CASSQELAGGTIQYF.

This clonotype has just a few counts. The chain is built from TRBV5-1 and TRBJ2-1; no clear D gene. V dropped 0 bases and J dropped 7 bases, with 26 bases sitting between them. Germline V gene lookup returns CDR1 SGHRS and CDR2 YFSETQ. The CDR3 extends over 19 amino acids. The CDR3 bases are TGCGCCAGCAGCTTGGTACTTTTTCTAGACGGGCTCTTGGGGAATGAGCAGTTCTTC. It translates to CASSLVLFLDGLLGNEQFF.

This clonotype has a handful of counts. The chain is built from TRBV9 and TRBJ2-7; 10 bases match TRBD2. Germline trimming cut 3 bases from V and 0 bases from J; bases unmatched to any gene: 3. The CDR3 is made up of 15 amino acids. Germline V gene sequence: CDR1 SGDLS, CDR2 YYNGEE. The CDR3 spells CASSAGLARSYEQYF. DNA of the CDR3: TGTGCCAGCAGCGCGGGACTAGCGCGCTCCTACGAGCAGTACTTC.

The V gene is TRBV7-6, the J gene TRBJ2-7; no definite D call. The CDR3 length is 15 residues. Germline V gene lookup returns CDR1 SGHVS and CDR2 FNYEAQ. V gave up 2 bases and J gave up 5 bases, with 16 bases separating them. Here the CDR3 reads CASSLLGSSTHEQYF. The CDR3 DNA sequence: TGTGCCAGCAGCTTATTGGGCAGCTCGACTCACGAGCAGTACTTC.

This clonotype has at least ten counts. This chain links TRBV18 with TRBJ2-1, with D perhaps TRBD1 (5 bases). The ends were cut back, 8 bases at V and 9 bases at J, with 17 bases in the middle. Germline V gene data show CDR1 as KGHSH and CDR2 as LQKENI. The CDR3 totals 13 residues. In DNA, the CDR3 is TGTGCCAGCCACCGGCAGGGTTTCGGTGAGCAGTTCTTC. Translation gives CASHRQGFGEQFF.

The chain is built from TRBV12-3 or TRBV12-4 and TRBJ2-3; 7 positions match TRBD1. The V and J ends lost 5 bases and 2 bases, in that order; junction bases with no gene match: 10. The CDR3 extends over 16 amino acids. The CDR3 sequence is CASSTDRGPHTDTQYF. The CDR3 DNA reads as TGTGCCAGCAGTACCGATAGGGGGCCCCACACAGATACGCAGTATTTT.

This chain connects TRBV5-1 to TRBJ2-7, with D maybe TRBD1 (5 bases). CDR3 length: 14 amino acids. CDR1 SGHRS and CDR2 YFSETQ come from the germline V gene. V dropped 0 bases and J dropped 9 bases, with 16 bases sitting between them. CDR3 nucleotides: TGCGCCAGCAGCTTGGACGCAGGGCCCACTATGCAGTACTTC. Its translation is CASSLDAGPTMQYF.

This clonotype was picked up many times. The chain joins TRBV29-1 to TRBJ2-3; 7 nucleotides line up with TRBD1. This CDR3 has 16 residues. The germline CDR1 and CDR2 sequences are SQVTM and ANQGSEA. Unmatched junction bases numbered 7, after V lost 1 base and J lost 0 bases. This CDR3 is CSVEGGRGWSTDTQYF. For the CDR3, the DNA is TGCAGCGTTGAAGGGGGCAGGGGGTGGAGCACAGATACGCAGTATTTT.

V usage is TRBV4-2 and J usage is TRBJ2-7; 7 nucleotides line up with TRBD2. CDR3 size: 16 residues. J was trimmed by 3 bases and V by 1 base; bases with no gene match: 9. Germline values: CDR1 LGHNA, CDR2 YNFKEQ. The CDR3 sequence is CASSQGSVGLIYEQYF. The CDR3, as DNA: TGTGCCAGCAGCCAAGGAAGTGTGGGACTAATCTACGAGCAGTACTTC.

This rearrangement joins TRBV29-1 to TRBJ2-3; 9 bases line up with TRBD2. The CDR3 has 13 residues. Unmatched junction bases numbered 1, after V lost 6 bases and J lost 0 bases. Germline lookup yields CDR1 SQVTM and CDR2 ANQGSEA. CDR3 coding DNA: TGCAGCGTGAGCGGGAGGAGCACAGATACGCAGTATTTT. Protein sequence: CSVSGRSTDTQYF.